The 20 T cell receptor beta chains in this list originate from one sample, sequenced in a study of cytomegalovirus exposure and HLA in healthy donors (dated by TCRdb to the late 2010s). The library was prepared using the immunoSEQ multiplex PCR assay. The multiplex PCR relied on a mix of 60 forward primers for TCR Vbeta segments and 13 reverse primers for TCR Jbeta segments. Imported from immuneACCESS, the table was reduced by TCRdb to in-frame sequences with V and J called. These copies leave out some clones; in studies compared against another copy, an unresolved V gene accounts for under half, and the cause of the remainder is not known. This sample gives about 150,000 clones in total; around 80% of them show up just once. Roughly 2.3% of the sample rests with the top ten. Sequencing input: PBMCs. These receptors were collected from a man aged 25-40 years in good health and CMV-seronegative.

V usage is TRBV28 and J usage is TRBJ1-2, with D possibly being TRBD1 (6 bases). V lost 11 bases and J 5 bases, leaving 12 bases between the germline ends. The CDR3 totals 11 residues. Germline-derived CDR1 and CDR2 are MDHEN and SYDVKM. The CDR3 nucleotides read TGTGCCGTCAGGGGCATATATGGCTACACCTTC. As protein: CAVRGIYGYTF.

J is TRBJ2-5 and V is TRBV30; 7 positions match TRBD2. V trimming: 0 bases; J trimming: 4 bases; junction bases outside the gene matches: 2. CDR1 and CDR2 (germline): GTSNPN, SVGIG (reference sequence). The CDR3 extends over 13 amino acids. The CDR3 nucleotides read TGTGCCTGGAGTGTACGGACTAGAGAGACCCAGTACTTC. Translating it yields CAWSVRTRETQYF.

CDR3 in DNA: TGTGCCAGCAGCCGAAGGGACAGCTTGAACACTGAAGCTTTCTTT. This sequence encodes CASSRRDSLNTEAFF. This chain uses TRBV7-8 with TRBJ1-1, with TRBD1 identical over 7 bases. Germline V lookup: CDR1 SGHVS, CDR2 FQNEAQ. There are 15 residues in the CDR3. The V segment lost 5 bases and the J segment 0 bases; nucleotides outside the gene matches: 6.

CDR3 region: CASKEGAGNGYTF. CDR3 DNA sequence: TGTGCCAGCAAGGAAGGGGCGGGAAATGGCTACACCTTC. The V and J genes are TRBV2 and TRBJ1-2, with a weak D call TRBD1 (5 bases). In germline, CDR1 is SNHLY, CDR2 FYNNEI. This CDR3 comprises 13 residues. The germline V and J ends were trimmed by 7 bases and 6 bases, with 15 bases remaining between them.

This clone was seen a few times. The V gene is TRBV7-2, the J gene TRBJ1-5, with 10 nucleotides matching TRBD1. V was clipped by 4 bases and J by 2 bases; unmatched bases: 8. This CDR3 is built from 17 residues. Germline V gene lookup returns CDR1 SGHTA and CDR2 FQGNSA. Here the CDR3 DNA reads TGTGCCAGCAGCTCGTTGAGCGGGACAGGGGGCAATCAGCCCCAGCATTTT. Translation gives CASSSLSGTGGNQPQHF.

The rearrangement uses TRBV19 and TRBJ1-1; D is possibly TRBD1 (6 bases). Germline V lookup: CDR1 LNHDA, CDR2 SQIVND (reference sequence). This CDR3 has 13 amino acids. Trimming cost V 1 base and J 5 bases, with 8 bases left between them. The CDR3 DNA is TGTGCCAGTAGTATAGTCCAGGGGACTGAAGCTTTCTTT. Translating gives CASSIVQGTEAFF.

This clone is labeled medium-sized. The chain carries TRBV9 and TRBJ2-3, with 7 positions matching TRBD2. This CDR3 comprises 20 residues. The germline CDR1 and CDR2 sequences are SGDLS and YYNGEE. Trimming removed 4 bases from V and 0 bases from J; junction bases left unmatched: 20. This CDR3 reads CASSREGWLAEVYSTDTQYF. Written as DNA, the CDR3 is TGTGCCAGCAGCCGCGAGGGGTGGCTAGCGGAGGTCTATAGCACAGATACGCAGTATTTT.

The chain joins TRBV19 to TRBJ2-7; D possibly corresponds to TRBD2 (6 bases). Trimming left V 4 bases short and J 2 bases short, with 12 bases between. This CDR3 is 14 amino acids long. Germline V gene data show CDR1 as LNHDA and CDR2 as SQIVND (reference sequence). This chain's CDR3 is CASSKGGGAYEQYF. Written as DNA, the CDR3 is TGTGCCAGTAGTAAGGGTGGAGGGGCCTACGAGCAGTACTTC. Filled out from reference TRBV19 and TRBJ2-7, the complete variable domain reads DGGITQSPKYLFRKEGQNVTLSCEQNLNHDAMYWYRQDPGQGLRLIYYSQIVNDFQKGDIAEGYSVSREKKESFPLTVTSAQKNPTAFYLCASSKGGGAYEQYFGPGTRLTVT.

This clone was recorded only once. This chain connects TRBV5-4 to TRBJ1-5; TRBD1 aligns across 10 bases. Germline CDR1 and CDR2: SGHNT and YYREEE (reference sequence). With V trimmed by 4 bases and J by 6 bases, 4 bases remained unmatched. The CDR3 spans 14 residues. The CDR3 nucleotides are TGTGCCAGCAGCCCGGGACAGGGGAGTCAGCCCCAGCATTTT. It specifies CASSPGQGSQPQHF.

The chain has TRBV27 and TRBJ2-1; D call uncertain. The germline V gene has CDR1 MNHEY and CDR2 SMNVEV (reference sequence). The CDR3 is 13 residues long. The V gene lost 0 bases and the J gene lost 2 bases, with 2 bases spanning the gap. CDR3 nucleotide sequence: TGTGCCAGCAGTTTATCCGCCTACAATGAGCAGTTCTTC. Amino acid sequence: CASSLSAYNEQFF.

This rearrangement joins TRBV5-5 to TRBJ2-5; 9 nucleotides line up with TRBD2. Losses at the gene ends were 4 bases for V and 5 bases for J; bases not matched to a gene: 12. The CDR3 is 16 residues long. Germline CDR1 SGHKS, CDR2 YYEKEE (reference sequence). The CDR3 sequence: CASSLLASGTDETQYF. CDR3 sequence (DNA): TGTGCCAGCAGCCTACTCGCTAGCGGGACGGATGAGACCCAGTACTTC.

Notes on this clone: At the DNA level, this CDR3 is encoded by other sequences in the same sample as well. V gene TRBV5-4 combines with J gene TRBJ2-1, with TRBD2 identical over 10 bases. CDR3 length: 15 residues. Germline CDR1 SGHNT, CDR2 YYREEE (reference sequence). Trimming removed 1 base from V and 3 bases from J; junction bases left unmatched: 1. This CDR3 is CASSLRTSGYNEQFF. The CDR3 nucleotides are TGTGCCAGCAGCTTGCGGACTAGCGGCTACAATGAGCAGTTCTTC. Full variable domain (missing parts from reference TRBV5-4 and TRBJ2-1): ETGVTQSPTHLIKTRGQQVTLRCSSQSGHNTVSWYQQALGQGPQFIFQYYREEENGRGNFPPRFSGLQFPNYSSELNVNALELDDSALYLCASSLRTSGYNEQFFGPGTRLTVL.

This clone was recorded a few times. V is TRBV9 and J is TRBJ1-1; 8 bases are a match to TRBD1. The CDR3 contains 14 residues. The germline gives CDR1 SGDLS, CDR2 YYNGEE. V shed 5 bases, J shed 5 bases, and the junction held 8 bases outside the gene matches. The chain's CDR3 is CASRPGTGPTEAFF. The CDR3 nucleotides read TGTGCCAGCAGACCCGGGACAGGTCCGACTGAAGCTTTCTTT.

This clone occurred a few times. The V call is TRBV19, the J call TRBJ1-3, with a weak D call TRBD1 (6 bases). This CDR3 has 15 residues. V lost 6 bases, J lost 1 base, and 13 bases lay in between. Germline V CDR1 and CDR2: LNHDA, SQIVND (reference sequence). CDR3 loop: CASSHIQGSGNTIYF. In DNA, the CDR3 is TGTGCCAGTAGCCATATACAGGGATCTGGAAACACCATATATTTT. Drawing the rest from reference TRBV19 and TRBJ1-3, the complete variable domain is DGGITQSPKYLFRKEGQNVTLSCEQNLNHDAMYWYRQDPGQGLRLIYYSQIVNDFQKGDIAEGYSVSREKKESFPLTVTSAQKNPTAFYLCASSHIQGSGNTIYFGEGSWLTVV.

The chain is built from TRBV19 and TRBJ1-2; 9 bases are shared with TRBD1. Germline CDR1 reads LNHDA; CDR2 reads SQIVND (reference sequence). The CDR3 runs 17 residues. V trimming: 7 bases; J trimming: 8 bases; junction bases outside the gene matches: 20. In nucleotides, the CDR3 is TGTGCCAGTAATTACCCGGGGACAGGGAACTCACCCAGAGGCTACACCTTC. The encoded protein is CASNYPGTGNSPRGYTF.

The DNA of the CDR3 is TGTGCCAGCAGCTTAGGAGGAACTAGCGGGTTTTACAATGAGCAGTTCTTC. Translated, it gives CASSLGGTSGFYNEQFF. The chain employs TRBV7-7 and TRBJ2-1; 9 positions agree with TRBD2. Germline-derived CDR1 and CDR2 are SSHAT and FNYEAQ (reference sequence). V lost 1 base to trimming and J lost 4 bases; unmatched junction nucleotides: 8. The CDR3 totals 17 residues.

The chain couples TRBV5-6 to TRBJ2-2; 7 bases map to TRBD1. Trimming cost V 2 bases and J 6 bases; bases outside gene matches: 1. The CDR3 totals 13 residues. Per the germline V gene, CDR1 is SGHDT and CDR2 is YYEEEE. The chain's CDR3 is CASSFDRAGELFF. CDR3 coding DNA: TGTGCCAGCAGCTTCGACAGGGCCGGGGAGCTGTTTTTT. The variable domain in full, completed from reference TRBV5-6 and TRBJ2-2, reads DAGVTQSPTHLIKTRGQQVTLRCSPKSGHDTVSWYQQALGQGPQFIFQYYEEEERQRGNFPDRFSGHQFPNYSSELNVNALLLGDSALYLCASSFDRAGELFFGEGSRLTVL.

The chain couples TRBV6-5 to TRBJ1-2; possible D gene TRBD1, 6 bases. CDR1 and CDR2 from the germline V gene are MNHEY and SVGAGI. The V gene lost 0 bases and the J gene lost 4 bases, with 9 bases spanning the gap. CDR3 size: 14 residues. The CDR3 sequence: CASSYSTGAYGYTF. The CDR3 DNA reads TGTGCCAGCAGTTACTCGACAGGCGCCTATGGCTACACCTTC.

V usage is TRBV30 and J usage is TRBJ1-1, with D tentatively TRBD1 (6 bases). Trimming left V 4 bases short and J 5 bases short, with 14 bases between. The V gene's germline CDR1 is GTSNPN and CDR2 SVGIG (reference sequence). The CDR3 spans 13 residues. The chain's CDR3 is CAWKSGRGTEAFF. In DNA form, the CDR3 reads TGTGCCTGGAAGTCCGGGAGGGGGACTGAAGCTTTCTTT.

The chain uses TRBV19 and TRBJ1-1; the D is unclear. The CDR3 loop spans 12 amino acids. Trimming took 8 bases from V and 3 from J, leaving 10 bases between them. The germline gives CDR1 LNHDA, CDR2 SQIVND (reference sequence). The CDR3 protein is CASAEEYTEAFF. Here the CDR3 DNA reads TGTGCCAGTGCTGAAGAGTACACTGAAGCTTTCTTT.